The rows below give T cell receptor beta chains drawn from one sample of a study of blood T cell repertoires in COVID-19. TCRdb keeps only in-frame clones here, not all; method: immunoSEQ multiplex PCR. This sample carries roughly 230,000 clones, about 80% of them seen once, and the ten largest clones take around 4%. Sequenced input: peripheral blood. The receptors derive from a man aged 50-60 years with active or convalescent COVID-19. Each CDR3 is given without its conserved first and last residue.

V gene | CDR3 protein
TRBV6-5 | ASSYFSTGGFYGYT
TRBV18 | ASSPSPGANEKLF
TRBV15 | ATSSGQISTGELF
TRBV7-2 | ASSLQTGQETQY
TRBV4-2 | ASSQDPQGKSNSPLH
TRBV15 | ATSRGNTRNSPLH
TRBV5-6 | ASSLEARIGYNSPLH
TRBV10-1 | ASSERGTLAVGYT
TRBV4-3 | ASSQDRGQGDYEQY
TRBV4-3 | ASSQVRVNEQF
TRBV4-1 | ASSQGQEFNYGYT
TRBV7-5 | VRSSRGGAYEQY
TRBV28 | ASTVQGSGNTIY
TRBV30 | AWSRSEAAF
TRBV5-6 | ASSGTSYEQY
TRBV4-3 | ASSQDWGPDTQY
TRBV7-9 | ASSLAQGWEQF
TRBV19 | ASSRVDEQF
TRBV5-1 | ASSLGSPYEQY
TRBV7-6 | ASSLEYGDSQY
TRBV7-2 | ASSLQGGVDNSPLH
TRBV6-2/TRBV6-3 | ASSDGQGLYQPQH
TRBV5-1 | ASSLGQGAEAF
TRBV7-6 | ASSLGTSGVETQY
TRBV9 | ASSVATTGGRQETQY
TRBV7-3 | ASSLTPSPLAGGRDTQY
TRBV30 | AWKKSDTEAF
TRBV7-9 | ASSPEFYGYT